Following are 19 T cell receptor beta chains from one sample sequenced in a study of Ad26.COV2.S vaccination and SARS-CoV-2 variants. Described treatment: 15 to 20 received Ad26.COV2.S at low or high dose, single or two shots; 5 received placebo; per-sample allocation not given. At day 63 after the first vaccine or placebo injection, samples were drawn. The assay was immunoSEQ multiplex PCR, and TCRdb's table has in-frame clones only and misses some. The sample includes fewer than 600,000 clones, roughly 87% seen only once; the top ten take around 1.6%. Material: peripheral blood, obtained in a trial of Ad26.COV2.S vaccine versus placebo. These TCRs come from a person between 18 and 65 years old who received the Ad26.COV2.S COVID-19 vaccine or a placebo.

This clone has only one observation. CDR3 region: CASSLGTTNTGELFF. The CDR3 coding sequence is TGTGCCAGCAGCCTAGGGACAACGAACACCGGGGAGCTGTTTTTT. This chain joins TRBV3-1 (or the pseudogene TRBV3-2) and TRBJ2-2, with D tentatively TRBD1 (6 bases). In germline, CDR1 is LGHDT, CDR2 YNNKEL (reference sequence). The CDR3 totals 15 residues. V lost 4 bases and J 0 bases, leaving 9 bases between the germline ends.

The gene calls are TRBV5-1 and TRBJ1-2, with TRBD1 matching 8 bases. From germline, CDR1 is SGHRS and CDR2 YFSETQ. The CDR3 has 14 amino acids. After removal of 2 bases from V and 4 bases from J, the junction contained 4 bases not matched to a gene. CDR3: CASSFDRGTYGYTF. The CDR3 bases are TGCGCCAGCAGCTTCGACAGGGGAACCTATGGCTACACCTTC. Using reference TRBV5-1 and TRBJ1-2 for the parts outside the CDR3, the full variable domain is KAGVTQTPRYLIKTRGQQVTLSCSPISGHRSVSWYQQTPGQGLQFLFEYFSETQRNKGNFPGRFSGRQFSNSRSEMNVSTLELGDSALYLCASSFDRGTYGYTFGSGTRLTVV.

This clone appeared a single time. The J gene is TRBJ2-7, the V gene TRBV7-9, with 11 bases lining up with TRBD2. This CDR3 spans 13 amino acids. Germline V gives CDR1 SEHNR, CDR2 FQNEAQ (reference sequence). With V trimmed by 5 bases and J by 9 bases, 6 bases remained unmatched. The CDR3 bases are TGTGCCAGCAGCGCCGGGACTAGCGGCGCGCAGTACTTC. Encoded protein: CASSAGTSGAQYF.

The chain links TRBV5-1 to TRBJ2-1; 8 positions match TRBD2. The CDR3 has 15 amino acids. Germline CDR1 SGHRS, CDR2 YFSETQ. V was clipped by 0 bases and J by 4 bases; unmatched bases: 3. The CDR3 coding sequence is TGCGCCAGCAGCTTGGTGGTAGCGGGGTACAATGAGCAGTTCTTC. Its protein product is CASSLVVAGYNEQFF.

This CDR3 reads CASSASGTNTYEQYF. For the CDR3, the DNA is TGTGCCAGCAGCGCCTCCGGGACTAACACCTACGAGCAGTACTTC. V gene TRBV9 combines with J gene TRBJ2-7; 7 bases agree with TRBD2. V lost 3 bases and J lost 2; bases outside the gene matches: 8. Germline loops: CDR1 SGDLS, CDR2 YYNGEE. The CDR3 is 15 amino acids.

This clone was observed once. The chain is built from TRBV28 and TRBJ2-1; 12 bases line up with TRBD2. V was pared by 5 bases and J by 7 bases, with 9 bases of the junction left unmatched. The CDR3 is 16 residues long. Germline values: CDR1 MDHEN, CDR2 SYDVKM. CDR3 sequence (DNA): TGTGCCAGCAGTATCACGCTAGCGGGAGGGATGAATGAGCAGTTCTTC. It codes for CASSITLAGGMNEQFF.

The J gene is TRBJ1-6, the V gene TRBV6-5; no clear D gene. Deletions cut 7 bases from V and 7 bases from J, with 11 bases between. Germline lookup yields CDR1 MNHEY and CDR2 SVGAGI. The CDR3 has 13 amino acids. DNA of the CDR3: TGTGCCAGCATAGGAGTCAGAAATTCACCCCTCCACTTT. Translation: CASIGVRNSPLHF.

The chain has TRBV5-1 and TRBJ2-1, with 8 bases that match TRBD2. From germline, CDR1 is SGHRS and CDR2 YFSETQ. The CDR3 has 17 amino acids. With V trimmed by 4 bases and J by 3 bases, 12 bases remained unmatched. CDR3 bases: TGCGCCAGCAGCCGAGGACCAGCGGGAGAGGACTACAATGAGCAGTTCTTC. It yields the protein CASSRGPAGEDYNEQFF.

There are a few counts of this clone. The chain combines TRBV4-1 with TRBJ1-5, with 7 bases matching TRBD1. The V gene's germline CDR1 is MGHRA and CDR2 YSYEKL. The junction had 13 bases not matched to a gene; V was cut back by 2 bases and J by 6 bases. This CDR3 comprises 17 residues. The CDR3 bases are TGCGCCAGCAGCCAAAAACCTCCCGACAGGGAAGGTCAGCCCCAGCATTTT. Encoded protein: CASSQKPPDREGQPQHF.

Note on this clone: Other DNA sequences in the sample encode the same CDR3. The V and J genes are TRBV3-1 (or the pseudogene TRBV3-2) and TRBJ1-2; no definite D call. Germline values: CDR1 LGHDT, CDR2 YNNKEL (reference sequence). This CDR3 contains 14 residues. The ends were cut back, 0 bases at V and 2 bases at J, with 7 bases in the middle. CDR3 DNA sequence: TGTGCCAGCAGCCAAGATGGGCGGAACTATGGCTACACCTTC. This encodes CASSQDGRNYGYTF.

The CDR3 region has the DNA TGTGCCAGCAGTATTACTCGCCCACCCCAGGGAGCCCAGCCCCAGCATTTT. The encoded protein is CASSITRPPQGAQPQHF. The rearrangement joins TRBV6-2 or TRBV6-3 to TRBJ1-5; tentatively, D is TRBD1 (5 bases). Germline lookup yields CDR1 MNHEY and CDR2 SVGEGT. V lost 5 bases and J 7 bases, leaving 24 bases between the germline ends. The CDR3 spans 17 residues.

The genes are TRBV2 and TRBJ1-6; maybe TRBD1 (6 bases). Trimming took off 5 bases at V and 0 bases at J, with 20 bases between the two ends. CDR1 and CDR2 from the germline V gene are SNHLY and FYNNEI. This CDR3 has 19 amino acids. CDR3 coding DNA: TGTGCCAGCAGTAGAACAACAGGGTTTCGGAGCTCCTATAATTCACCCCTCCACTTT. This translates into CASSRTTGFRSSYNSPLHF. Full variable domain (outside the CDR3, taken from reference TRBV2 and TRBJ1-6): EPEVTQTPSHQVTQMGQEVILRCVPISNHLYFYWYRQILGQKVEFLVSFYNNEISEKSEIFDDQFSVERPDGSNFTLKIRSTKLEDSAMYFCASSRTTGFRSSYNSPLHFGNGTRLTVT.

This chain links TRBV11-2 with TRBJ2-7; D tentatively reads TRBD1 or TRBD2 (7 bases each). The CDR3 extends over 16 amino acids. CDR1 SGHAT and CDR2 FQNNGV come from the germline V gene. The V end lost 1 base, the J end lost 3 bases, and 16 bases lay between the germline ends. The CDR3 region is CASSLAGGGLNYEQYF. Here the CDR3 DNA reads TGTGCCAGCAGCTTAGCAGGGGGGGGCCTAAACTACGAGCAGTACTTC.

The rearrangement uses TRBV5-1 and TRBJ2-2, with a weak D call TRBD1 (6 bases). V lost 0 bases and J 1 base, leaving 16 bases between the germline ends. CDR1 is SGHRS and CDR2 is YFSETQ in the germline V gene. The CDR3 is 18 amino acids. CDR3 in amino acids: CASSLGRTGHWNTGELFF. CDR3 DNA sequence: TGCGCCAGCAGCTTGGGGCGAACGGGACACTGGAACACCGGGGAGCTGTTTTTT. Full variable domain (remainder filled in from reference TRBV5-1 and TRBJ2-2): KAGVTQTPRYLIKTRGQQVTLSCSPISGHRSVSWYQQTPGQGLQFLFEYFSETQRNKGNFPGRFSGRQFSNSRSEMNVSTLELGDSALYLCASSLGRTGHWNTGELFFGEGSRLTVL.

This chain connects TRBV7-9 to TRBJ2-7; possible D gene TRBD2, 5 bases. Germline V lookup: CDR1 SEHNR, CDR2 FQNEAQ (reference sequence). The CDR3 extends over 13 amino acids. The germline V and J ends were trimmed by 5 bases and 4 bases, with 12 bases remaining between them. The CDR3 DNA reads as TGTGCCAGCAGCCGCGGGTCGCAGTACGAGCAGTACTTC. Its protein product is CASSRGSQYEQYF.

The chain recombines TRBV7-8 with TRBJ1-6; 7 nucleotides match TRBD1. Germline-derived CDR1 and CDR2 are SGHVS and FQNEAQ. The CDR3 sequence is 14 residues long. The trim removed 4 bases at V and 9 bases at J, leaving 6 bases unmatched. In DNA form, the CDR3 reads TGTGCCAGCAGCTCCCGGACAGGTGGTTCACCCCTCCACTTT. This gives the protein CASSSRTGGSPLHF.

The V and J genes are TRBV19 and TRBJ1-5; D remains unclear. V gave up 9 bases and J gave up 3 bases, with 18 bases separating them. The CDR3 runs to 15 residues. CDR1 LNHDA and CDR2 SQIVND come from the germline V gene (reference sequence). The CDR3 sequence: CASRPGLPNNQPQHF. The CDR3 DNA follows: TGTGCCAGCAGACCAGGCCTCCCTAACAATCAGCCCCAGCATTTT. The full variable domain, completed using reference TRBV19 and TRBJ1-5, is DGGITQSPKYLFRKEGQNVTLSCEQNLNHDAMYWYRQDPGQGLRLIYYSQIVNDFQKGDIAEGYSVSREKKESFPLTVTSAQKNPTAFYLCASRPGLPNNQPQHFGDGTRLSIL.

This rearrangement joins TRBV7-2 to TRBJ1-3, with D tentatively TRBD1 (6 bases). CDR1 and CDR2 from the germline V gene are SGHTA and FQGNSA. The CDR3 consists of 16 residues. The germline V and J ends were trimmed by 0 bases and 3 bases, with 12 bases remaining between them. The CDR3 spells CASSLAPGGNGNTIYF. The CDR3 DNA reads as TGTGCCAGCAGCTTAGCGCCGGGGGGCAATGGAAACACCATATATTTT. Variable domain in full (rest from reference TRBV7-2 and TRBJ1-3): GAGVSQSPSNKVTEKGKDVELRCDPISGHTALYWYRQSLGQGLEFLIYFQGNSAPDKSGLPSDRFSAERTGGSVSTLTIQRTQQEDSAVYLCASSLAPGGNGNTIYFGEGSWLTVV.

The chain uses TRBV2 and TRBJ2-5; a weak D match, TRBD2 (6 bases). The CDR3 contains 13 residues. CDR1 is SNHLY and CDR2 is FYNNEI in the germline V gene. V was shortened by 6 bases and J by 1 base, with 9 bases between the two germline ends. CDR3 region: CASSRDFQETQYF. CDR3 DNA: TGTGCCAGCAGCCGGGACTTCCAAGAGACCCAGTACTTC. The variable domain in full, completed from reference TRBV2 and TRBJ2-5, reads EPEVTQTPSHQVTQMGQEVILRCVPISNHLYFYWYRQILGQKVEFLVSFYNNEISEKSEIFDDQFSVERPDGSNFTLKIRSTKLEDSAMYFCASSRDFQETQYFGPGTRLLVL.